Listed below are T cell receptor beta chains from one sample, sequenced in a study of T cell changes during pregnancy in multiple sclerosis. Libraries were prepared by immunoSEQ multiplex PCR; TCRdb keeps only in-frame clonotypes and omits some of them. The table lists roughly 48,000 clones, roughly 92% of them singletons. The source was CD4+ T cells from peripheral blood mononuclear cells, collected in the second trimester of pregnancy. The receptors come from a female donor in good health, enrolled as a control in a pregnancy study. Both conserved end residues are part of each CDR3. A D gene is named only where the DNA matches it firmly. Clone size, where shown, is once, few, many, or a class for clones that have expanded.

j_call	clone_size	v_call	d_call	cdr3_nt	cdr3_aa
TRBJ2-7	NA	TRBV5-4	NA	TGTGCCAGCAGCTTGTCACGAGGGCCCTCCTACGAGCAGTACTTC	CASSLSRGPSYEQYF
TRBJ2-7	NA	TRBV11-1	TRBD2	TGTGCCAGCAGCTTAATGTATACTAGCGGGAGACCCTACGAGCAGTACTTC	CASSLMYTSGRPYEQYF
TRBJ1-1	NA	TRBV15	NA	TGTGCCACCAGCAGATTAGCCTCAGCGGGGGGCACTGAAGCTTTCTTT	CATSRLASAGGTEAFF
TRBJ1-5	once	TRBV5-6	NA	TGTGCCAGCAGCTCGGCAAGCAGGGTCTCTCAGCCCCAGCATTTT	CASSSASRVSQPQHF
TRBJ2-7	NA	TRBV7-8	TRBD2	TGTGCCAGCAGCGCGCCGGGACTAGCAAACGAGCAGTACTTC	CASSAPGLANEQYF
TRBJ2-2	NA	TRBV9	TRBD2	TGTGCCAGCAGCGTAGGTGGGAACAGCGGGGGTACCGGGGAGCTGTTTTTT	CASSVGGNSGGTGELFF
TRBJ2-1	NA	TRBV2	TRBD2	TGTGCCAGCAGTGAGCCCGGGGACACCCGTCGGGGGACTAGCCGATACAATGAGCAGTTCTTC	CASSEPGDTRRGTSRYNEQFF
TRBJ2-7	NA	TRBV5-6	NA	TGTGCCAGCAGCAAACAGGGCAAGGGGTCCTACGAGCAGTACTTC	CASSKQGKGSYEQYF
TRBJ2-5	NA	TRBV5-4	TRBD1	TGTGCCAGCAGCTTGACAGGGGGCCAAGAGACCCAGTACTTC	CASSLTGGQETQYF
TRBJ2-7	once	TRBV5-6	NA	TGTGCCAGCAGCTTGGACAGCTCTAGCCGCTACGAGCAGTACTTC	CASSLDSSSRYEQYF
TRBJ2-1	once	TRBV18	NA	TGTGCCAGCTCACCACCGAGTAACAATGAGCAGTTCTTC	CASSPPSNNEQFF
TRBJ2-1	NA	TRBV5-1	TRBD2	TGCGCCAGCAGCTTGGTAGCGGGGGCTGACAATGAGCAGTTCTTC	CASSLVAGADNEQFF
TRBJ2-1	NA	TRBV28	TRBD2	TGTGCCAGCAGTTTATTGGGACTAGCGGGAGGTCGTGACAATGAGCAGTTCTTC	CASSLLGLAGGRDNEQFF
TRBJ2-5	NA	TRBV5-8	TRBD2	TGTGCCAGCAGCTTGGTACTAGCGGTGGGGACCCAGTACTTC	CASSLVLAVGTQYF
TRBJ1-1	NA	TRBV5-4	TRBD1	TGTGCCAGCGGTTCCCGGGACAGGTCCGTGGGGAACACTGAAGCTTTCTTT	CASGSRDRSVGNTEAFF
TRBJ2-3	NA	TRBV27	TRBD2	TGTGCCAGCAGTCACCCCCGGGAGGCTGGCAACACAGATACGCAGTATTTT	CASSHPREAGNTDTQYF
TRBJ2-5	NA	TRBV4-3	TRBD2	TGCGCCAGCAGCCAAGACGGACTAGCGTGGGAGACCCAGTACTTC	CASSQDGLAWETQYF
TRBJ2-3	NA	TRBV5-1	NA	TGCGCCAGCAGCTGGCAACAGGCAACTAGCACAGATACGCAGTATTTT	CASSWQQATSTDTQYF
TRBJ2-4	NA	TRBV11-1	NA	TGTGCCAGCAGACCACGAGGGGGCAAAAACATTCAGTACTTC	CASRPRGGKNIQYF
TRBJ2-7	NA	TRBV28	TRBD1	TGTGCCAGCAGTTTGTATACCGGGACAGGGAACGAGCAGTACTTC	CASSLYTGTGNEQYF
TRBJ2-3	NA	TRBV5-8	NA	TGTGCCAGCAGCGAGAACCGGGTCCCGGCGGTGGATACGCAGTATTTT	CASSENRVPAVDTQYF
TRBJ2-1	NA	TRBV2	TRBD1	TGTGCCAGCAGACCGGGACAGGGGCGTTTCGCACACAATGAGCAGTTCTTC	CASRPGQGRFAHNEQFF
TRBJ2-1	NA	TRBV5-1	TRBD2	TGCGCCAGCAGCTTGTGGAATAGCGGGTGGGCAGGCTCCTACAATGAGCAGTTCTTC	CASSLWNSGWAGSYNEQFF
TRBJ2-1	NA	TRBV13	NA	TGTGCCAGCAGCTTACCCCAGGGGTCTGACAATGAGCAGTTCTTC	CASSLPQGSDNEQFF
TRBJ1-5	NA	TRBV2	NA	TGTGCCAGCACCCTCGGTGAAGTGCAGCCCCAGCATTTT	CASTLGEVQPQHF
TRBJ1-1	few	TRBV19	NA	TGTGCCAGTAGTATTGCGGGGGCTAATGCTTTCTTT	CASSIAGANAFF
TRBJ1-2	NA	TRBV4-1	TRBD1	TGCGCCAGCAGCCGCGGGACAGGGGGCCTACGTACGGGTGGCTACACCTTC	CASSRGTGGLRTGGYTF
TRBJ1-2	NA	TRBV28	NA	TGTGCCAGCAGTTTACTCCAGGTTAACTATGGCTACACCTTC	CASSLLQVNYGYTF
TRBJ1-4	NA	TRBV5-4	NA	TGTGCCAGCAGCCCGGAGGGTAAGGATGAAAAACTGTTTTTT	CASSPEGKDEKLFF
TRBJ2-7	NA	TRBV6-1	TRBD1	TGTGCCAGCCAAACGGGACAGGGGTACGAGCAGTACTTC	CASQTGQGYEQYF
TRBJ2-2	NA	TRBV2	TRBD1	TGTGCCAGCTCGCAGGACAGGACTGACACCGGGGAGCTGTTTTTT	CASSQDRTDTGELFF
TRBJ1-3	NA	TRBV28	TRBD1	TGTGCCAGCAGTTTATCCCAGGGGGCGGACACCATATATTTT	CASSLSQGADTIYF
TRBJ2-7	NA	TRBV28	TRBD2	TGTGCCAGCAGTTTCTCTACTAGCGGGAGGTACGAGCAGTACTTC	CASSFSTSGRYEQYF
TRBJ1-5	NA	TRBV4-2	NA	TGTGCCAGCAGCCAAGATTCAGCGGATCAGCCCCAGCATTTT	CASSQDSADQPQHF
TRBJ2-1	NA	TRBV5-8	NA	TGTGCCAGCAGCCCTGTGACAGAGAACAATGAGCAGTTCTTC	CASSPVTENNEQFF
TRBJ2-5	once	TRBV29-1	NA	TGCAGCGTCCGGACAGCTCCGGGTCGGGAGACCCAGTACTTC	CSVRTAPGRETQYF
TRBJ2-5	NA	TRBV6-6	NA	TGTGCCAGCACCCAATATGGAACGGGAGAGACCCAGTACTTC	CASTQYGTGETQYF
TRBJ2-3	NA	TRBV14	TRBD2	TGTGCCAGCAGTCAAGGACTAGCGTTTAAGTATTTT	CASSQGLAFKYF
TRBJ2-7	NA	TRBV14	NA	TGTGCCAGCAGCCAAGAGAGGGCACCTCCCTACGAGCAGTACTTC	CASSQERAPPYEQYF
TRBJ1-3	NA	TRBV15	TRBD1	TGTGCCACCAGCAGAACAGGGGGCAAGGACACCATATATTTT	CATSRTGGKDTIYF
TRBJ2-4	NA	TRBV28	NA	TGTGCCAGCAGTTTACGCCTAGGAGGGCTTAAAAACATTCAGTACTTC	CASSLRLGGLKNIQYF
TRBJ2-7	medium-sized	TRBV27	NA	TGTGCCAGCAGTCTGGCCCCGCCCTACGAGCAGTACTTC	CASSLAPPYEQYF
TRBJ2-1	NA	TRBV7-3	TRBD1	TGTGCCAGCAGCACCACCGGGACAGGCCCTAATGAGCAGTTCTTC	CASSTTGTGPNEQFF
TRBJ2-1	NA	TRBV5-1	TRBD2	TGCGCCAGCAGCTTGGCGTGGGGAGCGGGAGGGTACAATGAGCAGTTCTTC	CASSLAWGAGGYNEQFF
TRBJ1-1	NA	TRBV4-1	NA	TGCGCCAGCAGCCAGGGGCAGGGATCGGGCACTGAAGCTTTCTTT	CASSQGQGSGTEAFF
TRBJ2-1	NA	TRBV5-1	NA	TGCGCCAGCAGCCCGTTCGACTTCAATGAGCAGTTCTTC	CASSPFDFNEQFF
TRBJ2-3	NA	TRBV5-1	NA	TGCGCCAGCAGCCGTACTCAGGGGTTTGGGGATACGCAGTATTTT	CASSRTQGFGDTQYF